The T cell receptor beta chain under discussion was sequenced for a study of T cell repertoires in cytomegalovirus infection (dated by TCRdb to between 2018 and 2021). Regarding the research as a whole: Donor HLA type was relevant to the analysis, as public TCR beta signatures indicated carriage of CMV infection together with the matching HLA type.

General conclusions and limits of the study: Cumulative frequency of public TCR beta family members discriminated carriers of CMV infection plus the relevant HLA type in this cohort and an independent approximately 370-donor cohort. The ex vivo response was dominated by HLA-C-restricted CMV-specific TCR beta clonotypes, which also provided the single most frequent clonotype in two of eight donors.

Sequencing was carried out with an Illumina HiSeq 1500. TCRdb took the public reads, trimmed them with fastp at Q25, ran MiXCR for clone calling and kept in-frame beta chains. For every CDR3 protein sequence, its rows merge into one entry that carries the most common genes and DNA. For this sample the table gives some 220,000 distinct CDR3 sequences, of which 9% to 15% were detected only once. The top ten hold 1.5% to 2% of the sample. This clonotype was observed at least ten times. No cognate antigen has been identified for it. Base qualities are not at hand, and no much larger clone is one base apart. In the germline V gene (reference sequence), CDR1 corresponds to MNHEY and CDR2 to SMNVEV. Inclusive of the bounding cysteine and phenylalanine, the CDR3 is 14 residues long. CDR3 DNA only is kept here, 42 bases in frame from base 1. V has 5 bases trimmed and J has 7 bases trimmed; junction bases matching no gene number 8.

The chain joins TRBV27 to TRBJ1-5; a stretch of 7 junction bases matches TRBD1. Sequencing was performed on PBMCs. This clonotype originated in a human donor in good health (CMV status not recorded). Some clones in this sample may be carry-over from other donors' samples. The sequenced DNA: TGTGCCAGCAGTATCGGGACAGATGGGCAGCCCCAGCATTTT. It translates as CASSIGTDGQPQHF.